This is a list of T cell receptor beta chains from one sample in a study of vaccination and CD4 T cells after COVID-19. MiXCR, run by TCRdb on the PCR reads, gives a single entry per CDR3 protein. In the table there are about 14,000 distinct CDR3 sequences, 25% to 35% of which are singletons. The antigens for these receptors are not known. Sequenced input: cultured CD4+ T cells from blood. These receptors came from a human donor with COVID-19. The CDR3 runs from the conserved cysteine through the conserved F or W. The D gene is left open where the match is weak. Size values are once, few and many counts, or a class for expanded clones, and some rows have none.

v_call,clone_size,j_call,d_call,cdr3_aa,cdr3_nt
TRBV19,few,TRBJ2-3,TRBD1,CASKEGQHTDTQYF,TGTGCCAGCAAAGAGGGACAGCACACAGATACGCAGTATTTT
TRBV7-9,.,TRBJ2-5,.,CASSPPYRVGETQYF,TGTGCCAGCAGCCCACCCTACAGGGTTGGAGAGACCCAGTACTTC
TRBV2,.,TRBJ2-5,.,CASCNLDRETQYF,TGTGCCAGCTGTAACCTGGACAGAGAGACCCAGTACTTC
TRBV6-1,.,TRBJ1-2,TRBD1,CASSRTGVNYGYTF,TGTGCCAGCAGTCGGACAGGGGTGAACTATGGCTACACCTTC
TRBV12-3/TRBV12-4,.,TRBJ2-7,TRBD1,CASSRGTGTYEQYF,TGTGCCAGCAGTCGCGGGACAGGGACCTACGAGCAGTACTTC
TRBV10-3,.,TRBJ2-2,.,CAISGPGQTNTGELFF,TGTGCCATCAGTGGACCGGGACAAACGAACACCGGGGAGCTGTTTTTT
TRBV12-3/TRBV12-4,few,TRBJ1-6,.,CASSPRGGAGSPLHF,TGTGCCAGCAGTCCCCGCGGGGGGGCAGGTTCACCCCTCCACTTT
TRBV27,.,TRBJ2-1,.,CASSGPYNEQFF,TGTGCCAGCAGTGGGCCCTACAATGAGCAGTTCTTC
TRBV7-8,few,TRBJ2-3,.,CASSPPADTQYF,TGTGCCAGCAGCCCACCCGCCGATACGCAGTATTTT
TRBV28,.,TRBJ2-1,.,CASSFGTSALAFF,TGTGCCAGCAGTTTTGGGACTTCAGCCTTGGCGTTCTTC
TRBV27,.,TRBJ1-5,.,CASSTPEYSNQPQHF,TGTGCCAGCAGCACGCCAGAGTATAGCAATCAGCCCCAGCATTTT
TRBV9,.,TRBJ2-5,.,CASSGRRAETQYF,TGTGCCAGCAGCGGACGGCGGGCTGAGACCCAGTACTTC
TRBV5-5,.,TRBJ1-1,.,CASSLDLGAFF,TGTGCCAGCAGCTTGGATCTGGGAGCTTTCTTT
TRBV27,few,TRBJ2-7,TRBD1,CASSSILRTGSYEQYF,TGTGCCAGCAGTTCTATCCTCCGGACAGGGTCCTACGAGCAGTACTTC
TRBV14,.,TRBJ2-7,.,CASSHMRVASEQYF,TGTGCCAGCAGCCATATGAGGGTCGCGAGCGAGCAGTACTTC
TRBV20-1,.,TRBJ1-3,.,CSARDQGRGDSGNTIYF,TGCAGTGCTAGAGATCAAGGCAGGGGTGACTCTGGAAACACCATATATTTT
TRBV27,few,TRBJ2-3,.,CASSQQGSLLGTQYF,TGTGCCAGCAGTCAACAGGGATCGTTGTTAGGTACGCAGTATTTT
TRBV6-5,.,TRBJ1-1,.,CASSYLGSMNTEAFF,TGTGCCAGCAGTTACCTGGGATCGATGAACACTGAAGCTTTCTTT
TRBV12-3/TRBV12-4,.,TRBJ1-1,TRBD1,CASSFTGEATEAFF,TGTGCCAGCAGCTTTACAGGGGAGGCCACTGAAGCTTTCTTT
TRBV10-3,few,TRBJ2-3,TRBD1,CAISLGTGVRDTQYF,TGTGCCATCAGCCTCGGGACAGGGGTGCGGGATACGCAGTATTTT
TRBV6-4,.,TRBJ2-3,.,CASKAGATDTQYF,TGTGCCTCGAAGGCGGGCGCCACAGATACGCAGTATTTT
TRBV10-2,.,TRBJ2-5,TRBD1,CASPGQGWETQYF,TGCGCCAGCCCGGGACAGGGGTGGGAGACCCAGTACTTC
TRBV20-1,medium-sized,TRBJ1-5,.,CSASLFGRVDQPQHF,TGCAGTGCTAGTTTGTTCGGTAGGGTGGATCAGCCCCAGCATTTT
TRBV11-2,few,TRBJ1-6,.,CASSFPQGGSYNSPLHF,TGTGCCAGCAGCTTTCCTCAAGGGGGCTCCTATAATTCACCCCTCCACTTT
TRBV9,.,TRBJ2-2,TRBD1,CASSVVTGGNGELFF,TGTGCCAGCAGCGTAGTTACAGGGGGCAACGGGGAGCTGTTTTTT
TRBV20-1,.,TRBJ1-1,TRBD1,CSAPGQGATEAFF,TGCAGTGCTCCTGGACAGGGGGCCACTGAAGCTTTCTTT
TRBV29-1,.,TRBJ2-5,.,CSVDISQETQYF,TGCAGCGTTGATATTTCCCAAGAGACCCAGTACTTC
TRBV6-4,.,TRBJ2-3,TRBD1,CASSDSRTGRDTQYF,TGTGCCAGCAGTGACTCCCGGACAGGGAGAGATACGCAGTATTTT
TRBV9,.,TRBJ2-2,TRBD2,CASSAGGPLGGELFF,TGTGCCAGCAGCGCGGGAGGGCCTCTAGGCGGGGAGCTGTTTTTT
TRBV18,.,TRBJ1-5,.,CASSPYPYSNQPQHF,TGTGCCAGCTCACCATACCCGTATAGCAATCAGCCCCAGCATTTT
TRBV20-1,.,TRBJ2-1,TRBD1,CSARDQRTGVYNEQFF,TGCAGTGCTAGAGATCAGAGGACAGGGGTTTACAATGAGCAGTTCTTC
TRBV19,few,TRBJ1-5,.,CASSGTISNQPQHF,TGTGCCAGTTCCGGGACGATTAGCAATCAGCCCCAGCATTTT
TRBV27,.,TRBJ2-2,.,CASSLGGMINTGELFF,TGTGCCAGCAGTTTAGGGGGGATGATTAACACCGGGGAGCTGTTTTTT
TRBV7-8,few,TRBJ1-2,TRBD1,CASSLNRGAYGYTF,TGTGCCAGCAGCTTAAACAGGGGGGCCTATGGCTACACCTTC
TRBV27,.,TRBJ2-2,.,CASRPVPGELFF,TGTGCCAGCAGACCCGTCCCCGGGGAGCTGTTTTTT
TRBV6-4,few,TRBJ2-5,TRBD2,CASSGGLAGQETQYF,TGTGCCAGCAGTGGGGGACTAGCGGGGCAAGAGACCCAGTACTTC
TRBV27,.,TRBJ1-6,.,CATRSSYNSPLRF,TGTGCCACCCGAAGCTCCTATAATTCACCCCTCCGCTTT
TRBV7-2,.,TRBJ1-5,TRBD1,CASSLDRGNQPQHF,TGTGCCAGCAGCTTGGACAGGGGGAACCAGCCCCAGCATTTT
TRBV20-1,.,TRBJ2-4,TRBD1,CSAREGQSAKNIQYF,TGCAGTGCTAGAGAGGGACAGTCGGCCAAAAACATTCAGTACTTC
TRBV21-1,few,TRBJ1-1,.,CASRSQDRGNTEAFF,TGTGCCAGCAGGAGCCAAGACAGGGGAAACACTGAAGCTTTCTTT
TRBV20-1,few,TRBJ1-2,.,CSASPQLLNYGYTF,TGCAGTGCTAGCCCCCAGCTCCTTAACTATGGCTACACCTTC
TRBV15,medium-sized,TRBJ1-2,TRBD1,CATSRVSGQGIFNYGYTF,TGTGCCACCAGCAGAGTTTCGGGACAGGGGATCTTCAACTATGGCTACACCTTC
TRBV9,.,TRBJ1-1,TRBD1,CASSVSGGHGGAFF,TGTGCCAGCAGCGTGTCAGGGGGACACGGGGGCGCTTTCTTT
TRBV20-1,.,TRBJ2-7,.,CSASEGREQYF,TGCAGTGCTAGTGAGGGGCGCGAGCAGTACTTC
TRBV18,once,TRBJ1-6,TRBD1,CASSPSGTGRTGSGSPLHF,TGTGCCAGCTCACCATCTGGGACAGGTCGAACCGGATCAGGTTCACCCCTCCACTTT
TRBV30,few,TRBJ1-1,.,CAWSVQGVHEAFF,TGTGCCTGGAGTGTACAAGGGGTCCATGAAGCTTTCTTT
TRBV12-3/TRBV12-4,few,TRBJ2-2,TRBD1,CASRWTGGTGELFF,TGTGCCAGCAGGTGGACAGGGGGCACCGGGGAGCTGTTTTTT
TRBV7-2,few,TRBJ2-2,.,CASSSNTGRGTGELFF,TGTGCCAGCAGCTCCAACACAGGGAGGGGCACCGGGGAGCTGTTTTTT
TRBV6-1,.,TRBJ2-4,TRBD1,CASRPDRTLAKNIQYF,TGTGCCAGCAGGCCGGACAGGACGCTAGCCAAAAACATTCAGTACTTC
TRBV11-2,.,TRBJ2-5,TRBD2,CASSLGSGGLGETQYF,TGTGCCAGCAGCTTAGGTAGCGGGGGGCTGGGAGAGACCCAGTACTTC
TRBV6-1,.,TRBJ2-5,TRBD2,CASRLAGVRETQYF,TGTGCCTCCCGACTAGCGGGGGTGAGAGAGACCCAGTACTTC